This T cell receptor (beta chain) was found in a study of early T cells in non-severe SARS-CoV-2 infection. Across the whole study: Unpaired chains resulted from sequencing bulk RNA of unsorted whole blood.

Unique molecular identifiers (one per individual cDNA molecule) were attached. TCRdb used MiXCR to reprocess the 5' RACE reads, holding one entry per CDR3 protein. Here the sample spans tens of thousands of distinct CDR3 sequences, just under 15% being singletons. A few counts support this clonotype. The CDR3 sequence is 14 residues long. V was cut by 4 bases and J by 5 bases, with 16 bases left in between. The germline V gene has CDR1 SGHDT and CDR2 YYEEEE. The chain links TRBV5-6 to TRBJ2-7; TRBD1 is a possible D gene (6 bases). The sequence was collected from an adult who was a healthcare worker with PCR-confirmed SARS-CoV-2 infection or an uninfected control (not recorded which). The sample in question was whole blood, obtained at baseline. CDR3 DNA: TGTGCCAGCAGCCGTTACACAGGGATCCACGAGCAGTACTTC. It codes for CASSRYTGIHEQYF.